This T cell receptor (beta chain) was identified during a study of cytomegalovirus exposure and HLA in healthy donors. Findings of the study overall: Among TCR beta chains, those listed as cytomegalovirus-associated numbered around 160. A later analysis linked 15,000 to 20,000 TCR beta sequences to HLA alleles at 0.05 false discovery rate.

Notes on this clone: Its specificity is unknown. Relative to the germline gene, one junction end is altered; a read error may explain this.

The CDR3 sequence is 14 residues long. Germline CDR1 and CDR2: SQVTM and ANQGSEA. Use of 60 Vbeta and 13 Jbeta primers characterized the PCR. Libraries were prepared by immunoSEQ multiplex PCR; TCRdb keeps only in-frame clonotypes and omits some of them. The sample spans about 160,000 clones; the ten largest clones claim 1.3%. The chain uses TRBV29-1 and TRBJ2-1; D possibly corresponds to TRBD2 (6 bases). The source material was PBMCs. This receptor was obtained from a woman aged 55-69 years in good health and CMV-seronegative. The CDR3 DNA sequence: TGCAGCGTCAACCCCAGCAGCGGGTTTGGGGAGCGTATCTTC. Translation: CSVNPSSGFGERIF.